These T cell receptor beta chains were read from a single sample in a study of somatic mutations in cytotoxic T cells in rheumatoid arthritis. The method was immunoSEQ multiplex PCR; TCRdb's version includes in-frame clones alone and lacks a portion of them. Of 10,000 to 13,000 clones in the sample, 55% to 75% are singletons; the top ten hold around two fifths. The specimen was CD8+ T cells sorted from blood. The receptors stem from an adult with rheumatoid arthritis. CDR3s include the opening cysteine and the closing phenylalanine or tryptophan. The D gene is left open where the match is weak. Some rows mark clone size as missing; the rest say once, few, many or name a class of expanded clone.

TRBD1,TRBV7-9,NA,TRBJ1-2,CASSPGRQGVDGYTF,TGTGCCAGCAGCCCGGGAAGACAGGGGGTCGATGGCTACACCTTC
NA,TRBV25-1,few,TRBJ2-1,CASSEFGYNEQFF,TGTGCCAGCAGTGAGTTCGGATACAATGAGCAGTTCTTC
NA,TRBV15,NA,TRBJ2-1,CATSRSHEQFF,TGTGCCACCAGCCGAAGTCATGAGCAGTTCTTC
TRBD2,TRBV28,NA,TRBJ2-1,CASSPLRGGISSENEQFF,TGTGCCAGCAGTCCCCTTCGGGGGGGCATTTCTAGTGAGAATGAGCAGTTCTTC
NA,TRBV9,NA,TRBJ2-5,CASSVGTGVAETQYF,TGTGCCAGCAGCGTAGGCACGGGGGTGGCGGAGACCCAGTACTTC
NA,TRBV4-3,few,TRBJ1-1,CASSQGTVRNTEAFF,TGCGCCAGCAGCCAAGGGACGGTTCGGAACACTGAAGCTTTCTTT
NA,TRBV5-1,NA,TRBJ1-2,CASSSGRLDNSYGYTF,TGCGCCAGCAGCTCAGGGAGGCTGGATAACAGCTATGGCTACACCTTC
TRBD1,TRBV7-9,NA,TRBJ2-1,CASSSYTGGVSGDNEQFF,TGTGCCAGCAGCTCCTATACAGGGGGCGTGAGTGGGGACAATGAGCAGTTCTTC
NA,TRBV29-1,NA,TRBJ2-4,CSVVGRGPYGAKNIQYF,TGCAGCGTTGTAGGCAGGGGCCCATATGGCGCCAAAAACATTCAGTACTTC
NA,TRBV6-1,NA,TRBJ1-1,CASRTLGTEAFF,TGTGCCAGCCGGACTCTCGGGACTGAAGCTTTCTTT